This TCR beta chain appears in the sequencing data of a study of T cell responses to AZD1222 COVID-19 vaccine. Across the study: Pooled in the analysis were second doses at about 4 or about 12 weeks.

About this clone: Its antigen is unknown.

There are 15 residues in the CDR3. Germline V gene sequence: CDR1 MNHEY, CDR2 SVGEGT. Trimming left V 3 bases short and J 4 bases short, with 16 bases between. Points from the study as a whole: Donors were chiefly white British, with a greater number of females, and clonal diversity was perhaps underestimated. Reportedly, close to half of spike-specific TCRs are directed against unmutated variant regions. At study baseline, merely roughly 6 AZD1222 recipients were seropositive.

The data were produced by immunoSEQ multiplex PCR, yet TCRdb's version contains in-frame clones alone and is incomplete. The sample records around 86,000 clones, around 87% being singletons. The chain carries TRBV6-2 or TRBV6-3 and TRBJ2-7; D is unclear. The receptor was isolated from an adult in good health. The material was peripheral blood, obtained on day 0 of AZD1222 vaccination. The CDR3 sequence is CASSYNRALRYEQYF. The DNA of the CDR3 is TGTGCCAGCAGTTATAACCGGGCCCTACGATACGAGCAGTACTTC.